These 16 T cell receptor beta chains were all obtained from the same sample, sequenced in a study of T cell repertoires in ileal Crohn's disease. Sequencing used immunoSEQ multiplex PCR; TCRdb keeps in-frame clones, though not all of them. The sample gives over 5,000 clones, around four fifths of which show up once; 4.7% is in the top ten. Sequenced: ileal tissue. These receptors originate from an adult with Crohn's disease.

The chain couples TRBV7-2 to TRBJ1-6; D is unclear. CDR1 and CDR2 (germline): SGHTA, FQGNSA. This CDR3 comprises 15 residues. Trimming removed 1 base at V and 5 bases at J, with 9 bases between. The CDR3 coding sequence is TGTGCCAGCAGCTTAGGGGCAGATAATAATTCACCCCTCCACTTT. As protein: CASSLGADNNSPLHF. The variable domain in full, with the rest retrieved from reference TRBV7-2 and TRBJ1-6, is GAGVSQSPSNKVTEKGKDVELRCDPISGHTALYWYRQSLGQGLEFLIYFQGNSAPDKSGLPSDRFSAERTGGSVSTLTIQRTQQEDSAVYLCASSLGADNNSPLHFGNGTRLTVT.

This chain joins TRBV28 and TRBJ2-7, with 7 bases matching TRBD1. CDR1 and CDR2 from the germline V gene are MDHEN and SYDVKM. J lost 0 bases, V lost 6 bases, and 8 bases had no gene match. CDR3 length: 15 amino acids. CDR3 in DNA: TGTGCCAGCAGCACGAGACAGGGACCCTCCTACGAGCAGTACTTC. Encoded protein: CASSTRQGPSYEQYF.

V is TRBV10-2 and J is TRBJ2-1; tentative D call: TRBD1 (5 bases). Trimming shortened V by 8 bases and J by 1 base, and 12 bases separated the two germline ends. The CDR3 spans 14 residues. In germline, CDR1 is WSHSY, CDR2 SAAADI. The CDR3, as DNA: TGCGCCAGCGGACGACAGTTTTCCTACAATGAGCAGTTCTTC. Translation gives CASGRQFSYNEQFF.

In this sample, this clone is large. DNA of the CDR3: TGTGCCAGCAGCCAAAACAGTCACCATACGGAGACCCAGTACTTC. This codes for CASSQNSHHTETQYF. This chain connects TRBV14 to TRBJ2-5; D remains ambiguous. The CDR3 extends over 15 amino acids. The V end lost 2 bases, the J end lost 5 bases, and 15 bases lay between the germline ends. Germline V CDR1 and CDR2: SGHDN, FVKESK.

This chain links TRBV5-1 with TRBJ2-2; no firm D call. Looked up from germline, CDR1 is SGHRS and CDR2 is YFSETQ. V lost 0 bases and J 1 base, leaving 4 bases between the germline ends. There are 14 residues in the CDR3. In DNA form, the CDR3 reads TGCGCCAGCAGCTTGGGTTGGAACACCGGGGAGCTGTTTTTT. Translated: CASSLGWNTGELFF.

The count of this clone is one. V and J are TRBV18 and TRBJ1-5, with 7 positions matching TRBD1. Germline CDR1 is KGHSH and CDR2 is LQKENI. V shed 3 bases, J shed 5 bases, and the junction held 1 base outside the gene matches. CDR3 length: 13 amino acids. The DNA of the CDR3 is TGTGCCAGCTCACCTGGACAGGATCAGCCCCAGCATTTT. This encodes CASSPGQDQPQHF.

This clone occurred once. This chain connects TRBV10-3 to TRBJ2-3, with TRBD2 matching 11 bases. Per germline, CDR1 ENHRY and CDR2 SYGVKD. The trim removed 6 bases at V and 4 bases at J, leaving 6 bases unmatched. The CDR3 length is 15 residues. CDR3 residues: CAIRDSGGASDTQYF. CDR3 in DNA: TGTGCCATCAGAGATAGCGGGGGGGCATCAGATACGCAGTATTTT.

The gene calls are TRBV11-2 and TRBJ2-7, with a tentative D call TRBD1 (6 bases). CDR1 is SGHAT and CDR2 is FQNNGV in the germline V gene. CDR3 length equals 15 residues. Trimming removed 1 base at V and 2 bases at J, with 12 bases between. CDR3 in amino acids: CASSLGPTGPYEQYF. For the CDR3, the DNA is TGTGCCAGCAGCTTAGGTCCGACAGGCCCCTACGAGCAGTACTTC.

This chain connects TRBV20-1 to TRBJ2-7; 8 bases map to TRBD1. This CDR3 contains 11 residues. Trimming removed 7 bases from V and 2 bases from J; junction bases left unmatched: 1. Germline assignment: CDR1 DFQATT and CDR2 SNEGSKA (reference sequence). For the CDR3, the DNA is TGCAGTGGGACAGGGCCCTACGAGCAGTACTTC. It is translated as CSGTGPYEQYF.

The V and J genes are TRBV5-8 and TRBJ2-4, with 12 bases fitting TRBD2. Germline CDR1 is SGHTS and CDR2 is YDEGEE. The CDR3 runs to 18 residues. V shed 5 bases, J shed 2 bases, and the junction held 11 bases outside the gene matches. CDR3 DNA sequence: TGTGCCAGCAGATCCTGGGCTAGCGGGAGGGCCTCCAAAAACATTCAGTACTTC. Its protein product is CASRSWASGRASKNIQYF.

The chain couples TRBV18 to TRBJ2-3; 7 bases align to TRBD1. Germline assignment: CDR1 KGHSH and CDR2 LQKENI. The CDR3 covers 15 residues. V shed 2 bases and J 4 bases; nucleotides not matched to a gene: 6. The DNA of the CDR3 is TGTGCCAGCTCACCAGACAGGGCGAGGGCAGATACGCAGTATTTT. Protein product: CASSPDRARADTQYF.

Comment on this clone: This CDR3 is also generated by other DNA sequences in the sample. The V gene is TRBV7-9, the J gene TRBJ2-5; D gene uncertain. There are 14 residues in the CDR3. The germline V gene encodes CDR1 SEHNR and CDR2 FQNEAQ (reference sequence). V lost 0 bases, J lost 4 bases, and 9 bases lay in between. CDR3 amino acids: CASSLASGRETQYF. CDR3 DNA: TGTGCCAGCAGCTTAGCGTCAGGCAGAGAGACCCAGTACTTC.

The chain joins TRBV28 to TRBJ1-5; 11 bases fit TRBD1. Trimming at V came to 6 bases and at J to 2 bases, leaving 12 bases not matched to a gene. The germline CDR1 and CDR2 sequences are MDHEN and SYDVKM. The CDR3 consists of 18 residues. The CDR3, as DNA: TGTGCCAGCAGCAGACGGGACAGGGGGTTCGTAGGCAATCAGCCCCAGCATTTT. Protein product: CASSRRDRGFVGNQPQHF.

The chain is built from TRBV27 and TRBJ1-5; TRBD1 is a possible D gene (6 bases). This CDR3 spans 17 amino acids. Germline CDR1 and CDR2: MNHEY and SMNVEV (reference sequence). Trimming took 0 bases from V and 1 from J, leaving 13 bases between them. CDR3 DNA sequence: TGTGCCAGCAGTTTATCGGGGGGGCGCGTCAGCAATCAGCCCCAGCATTTT. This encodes CASSLSGGRVSNQPQHF.

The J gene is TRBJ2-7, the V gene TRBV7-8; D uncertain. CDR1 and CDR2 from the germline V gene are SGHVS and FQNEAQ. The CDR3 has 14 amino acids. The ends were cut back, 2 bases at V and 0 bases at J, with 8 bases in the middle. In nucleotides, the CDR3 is TGTGCCAGCAGCTTACGCTGGGACTCCTACGAGCAGTACTTC. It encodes CASSLRWDSYEQYF.

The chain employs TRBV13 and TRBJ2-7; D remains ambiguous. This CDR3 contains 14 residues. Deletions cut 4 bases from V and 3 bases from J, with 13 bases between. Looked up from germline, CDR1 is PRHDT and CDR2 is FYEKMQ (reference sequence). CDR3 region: CASSSTPNSYEQYF. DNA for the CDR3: TGTGCCAGCAGCTCAACCCCAAACAGCTACGAGCAGTACTTC.